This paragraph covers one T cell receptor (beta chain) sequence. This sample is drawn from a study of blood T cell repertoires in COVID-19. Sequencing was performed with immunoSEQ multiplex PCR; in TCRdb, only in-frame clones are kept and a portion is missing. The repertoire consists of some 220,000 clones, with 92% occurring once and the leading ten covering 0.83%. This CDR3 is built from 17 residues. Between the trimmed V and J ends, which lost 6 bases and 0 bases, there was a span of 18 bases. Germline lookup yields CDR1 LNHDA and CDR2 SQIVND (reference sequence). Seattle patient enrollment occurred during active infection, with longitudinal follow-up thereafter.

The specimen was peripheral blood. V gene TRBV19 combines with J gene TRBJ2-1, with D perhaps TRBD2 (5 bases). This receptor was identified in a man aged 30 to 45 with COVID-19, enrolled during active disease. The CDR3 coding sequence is TGTGCCAGTAGCCCTATGGCCCTGGGGAGCTCCTACAATGAGCAGTTCTTC. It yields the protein CASSPMALGSSYNEQFF.